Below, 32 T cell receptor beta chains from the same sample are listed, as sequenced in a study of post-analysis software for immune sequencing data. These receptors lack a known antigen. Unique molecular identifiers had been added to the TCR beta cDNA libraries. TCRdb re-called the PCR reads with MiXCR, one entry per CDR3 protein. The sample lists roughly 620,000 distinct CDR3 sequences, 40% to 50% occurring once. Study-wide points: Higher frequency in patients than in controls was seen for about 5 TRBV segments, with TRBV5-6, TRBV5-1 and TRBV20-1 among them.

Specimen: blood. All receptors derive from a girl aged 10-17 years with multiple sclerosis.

In DNA, the CDR3 is TGTGCCAGCAGTTTCTTTCCCCCTCTAAGCACTGAAGCTTTCTTT. Amino acid sequence: CASSFFPPLSTEAFF. The V gene is TRBV12-3 or TRBV12-4, the J gene TRBJ1-1; unclear D gene. The V and J ends lost 3 bases and 4 bases respectively, with 15 bases between them. CDR3 size: 15 residues.

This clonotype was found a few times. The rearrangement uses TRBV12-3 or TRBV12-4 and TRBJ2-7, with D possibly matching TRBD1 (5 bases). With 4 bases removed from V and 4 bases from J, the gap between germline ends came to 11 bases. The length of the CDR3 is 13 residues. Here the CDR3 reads CASSSSQGYEQYF. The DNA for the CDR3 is TGTGCCAGCAGTTCATCCCAGGGATACGAGCAGTACTTC.

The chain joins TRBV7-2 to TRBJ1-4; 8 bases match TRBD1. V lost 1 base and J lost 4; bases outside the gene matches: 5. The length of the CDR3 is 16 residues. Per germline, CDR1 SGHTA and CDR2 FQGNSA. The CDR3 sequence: CASSLEGRGRNEKLFF. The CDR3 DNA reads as TGTGCCAGCAGCTTAGAGGGCAGGGGGCGTAATGAAAAACTGTTTTTT.

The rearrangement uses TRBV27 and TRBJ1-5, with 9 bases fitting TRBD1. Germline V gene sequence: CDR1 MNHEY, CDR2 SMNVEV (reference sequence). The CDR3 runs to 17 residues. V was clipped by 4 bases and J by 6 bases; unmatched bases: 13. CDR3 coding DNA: TGTGCCAGCAGTTCCTCCTTTTCACAGGGGGCGCCTCAGCCCCAGCATTTT. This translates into CASSSSFSQGAPQPQHF.

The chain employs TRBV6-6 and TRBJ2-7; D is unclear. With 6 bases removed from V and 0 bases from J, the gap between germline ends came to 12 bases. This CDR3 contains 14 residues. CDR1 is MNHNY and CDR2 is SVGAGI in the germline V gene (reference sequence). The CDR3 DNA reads TGTGCCAGCAGATCAGACCGGAGCTCCTACGAGCAGTACTTC. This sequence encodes CASRSDRSSYEQYF.

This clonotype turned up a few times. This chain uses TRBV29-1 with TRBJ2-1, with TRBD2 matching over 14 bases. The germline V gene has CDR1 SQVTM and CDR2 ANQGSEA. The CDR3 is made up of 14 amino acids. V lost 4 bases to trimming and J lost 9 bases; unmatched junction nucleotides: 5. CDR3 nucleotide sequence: TGCAGCGTTGTGACTAGCGGGGGGGTGGGTGAGCAGTTCTTC. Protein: CSVVTSGGVGEQFF.

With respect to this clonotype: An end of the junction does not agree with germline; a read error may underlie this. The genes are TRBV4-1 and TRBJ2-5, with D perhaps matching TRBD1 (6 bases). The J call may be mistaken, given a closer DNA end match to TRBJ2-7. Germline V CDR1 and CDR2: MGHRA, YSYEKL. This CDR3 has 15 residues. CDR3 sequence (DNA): TGCGCCAGCAACCAACCCCATAAGGGGGCCTACGAGCAGTACTTC. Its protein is CASNQPHKGAYEQYF.

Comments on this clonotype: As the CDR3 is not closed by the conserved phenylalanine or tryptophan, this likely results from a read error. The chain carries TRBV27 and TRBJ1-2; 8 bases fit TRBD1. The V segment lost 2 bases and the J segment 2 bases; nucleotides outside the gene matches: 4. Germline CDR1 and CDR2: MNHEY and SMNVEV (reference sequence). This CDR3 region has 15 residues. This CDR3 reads CASSLKGTGNYGYTL. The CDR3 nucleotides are TGTGCCAGCAGTTTAAAAGGGACAGGCAACTATGGCTACACCCTC.

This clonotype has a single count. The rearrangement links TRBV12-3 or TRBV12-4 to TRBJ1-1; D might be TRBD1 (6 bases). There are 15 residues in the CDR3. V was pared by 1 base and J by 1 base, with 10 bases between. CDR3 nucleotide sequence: TGTGCCAGCAGTTTAGGGGACACATCGAACACTGAAGCTTTCTTT. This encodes CASSLGDTSNTEAFF.

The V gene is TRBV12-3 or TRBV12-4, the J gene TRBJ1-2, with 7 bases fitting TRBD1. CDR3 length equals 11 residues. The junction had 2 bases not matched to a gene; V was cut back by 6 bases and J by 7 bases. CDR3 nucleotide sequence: TGTGCCAGCAGACAGGGGTCTGGCTACACCTTC. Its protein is CASRQGSGYTF.

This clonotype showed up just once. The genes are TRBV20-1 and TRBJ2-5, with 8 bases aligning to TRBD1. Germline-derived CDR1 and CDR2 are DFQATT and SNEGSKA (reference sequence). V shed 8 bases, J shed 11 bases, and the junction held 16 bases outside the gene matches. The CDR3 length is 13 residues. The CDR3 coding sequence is TGCAGTCCCACACAGGGGGGAGGCAATGAGCAGTACTTC. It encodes CSPTQGGGNEQYF.

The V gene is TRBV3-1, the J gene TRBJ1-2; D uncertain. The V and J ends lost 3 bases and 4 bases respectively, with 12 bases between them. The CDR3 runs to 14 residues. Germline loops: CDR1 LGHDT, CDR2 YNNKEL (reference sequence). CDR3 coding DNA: TGTGCCAGCAGCCAGGGAGGGATCTTCTATGGCTACACCTTC. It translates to CASSQGGIFYGYTF. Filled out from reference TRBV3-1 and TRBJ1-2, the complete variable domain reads DTAVSQTPKYLVTQMGNDKSIKCEQNLGHDTMYWYKQDSKKFLKIMFSYNNKELIINETVPNRFSPKSPDKAHLNLHINSLELGDSAVYFCASSQGGIFYGYTFGSGTRLTVV.

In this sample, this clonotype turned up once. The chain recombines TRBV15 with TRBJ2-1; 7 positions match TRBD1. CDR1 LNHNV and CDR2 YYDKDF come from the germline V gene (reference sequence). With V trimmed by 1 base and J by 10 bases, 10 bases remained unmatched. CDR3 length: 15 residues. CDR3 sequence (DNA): TGTGCCACCAGCAGAGGGGACAGCGACCTATACGAGCAGTTCTTC. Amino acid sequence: CATSRGDSDLYEQFF. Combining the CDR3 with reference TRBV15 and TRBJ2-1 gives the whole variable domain DAMVIQNPRYQVTQFGKPVTLSCSQTLNHNVMYWYQQKSSQAPKLLFHYYDKDFNNEADTPDNFQSRRPNTSFCFLDIRSPGLGDTAMYLCATSRGDSDLYEQFFGPGTRLTVL.

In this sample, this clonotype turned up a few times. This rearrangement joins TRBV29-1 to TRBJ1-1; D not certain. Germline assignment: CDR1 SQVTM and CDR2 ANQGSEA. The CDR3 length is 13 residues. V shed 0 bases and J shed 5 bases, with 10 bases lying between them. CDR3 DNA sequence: TGCAGCGTTGAAGAACCCACGAGTACTGAAGCTTTCTTT. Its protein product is CSVEEPTSTEAFF.

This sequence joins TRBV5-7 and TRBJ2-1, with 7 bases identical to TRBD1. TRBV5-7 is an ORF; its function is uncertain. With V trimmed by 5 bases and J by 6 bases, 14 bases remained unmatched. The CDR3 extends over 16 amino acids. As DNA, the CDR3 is TGTGCCAGCAGGAAGCTCCGGGACAGTGGACTCAATGAGCAGTTCTTC. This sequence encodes CASRKLRDSGLNEQFF.

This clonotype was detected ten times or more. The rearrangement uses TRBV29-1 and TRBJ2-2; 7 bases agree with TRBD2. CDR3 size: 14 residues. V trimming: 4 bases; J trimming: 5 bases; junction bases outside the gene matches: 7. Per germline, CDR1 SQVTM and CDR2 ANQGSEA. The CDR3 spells CSVVREWGTGELFF. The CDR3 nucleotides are TGCAGCGTTGTGCGGGAGTGGGGGACCGGGGAGCTGTTTTTT.

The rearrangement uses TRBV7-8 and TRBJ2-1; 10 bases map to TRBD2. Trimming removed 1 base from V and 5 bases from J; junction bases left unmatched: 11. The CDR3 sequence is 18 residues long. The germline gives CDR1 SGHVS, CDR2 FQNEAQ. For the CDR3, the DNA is TGTGCCAGCAGCTTAGATTCTAGCGGGAGCCCCCACGACAATGAGCAGTTCTTC. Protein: CASSLDSSGSPHDNEQFF.

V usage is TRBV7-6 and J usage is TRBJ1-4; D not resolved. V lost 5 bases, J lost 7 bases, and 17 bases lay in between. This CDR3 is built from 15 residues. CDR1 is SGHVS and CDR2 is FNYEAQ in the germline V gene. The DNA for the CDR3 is TGTGCCAGCAGCCCATATTCTCTCTTCGGTGAAAAACTGTTTTTT. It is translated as CASSPYSLFGEKLFF. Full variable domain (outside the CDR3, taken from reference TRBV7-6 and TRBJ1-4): GAGVSQSPRYKVTKRGQDVALRCDPISGHVSLYWYRQALGQGPEFLTYFNYEAQQDKSGLPNDRFSAERPEGSISTLTIQRTEQRDSAMYRCASSPYSLFGEKLFFGSGTQLSVL.

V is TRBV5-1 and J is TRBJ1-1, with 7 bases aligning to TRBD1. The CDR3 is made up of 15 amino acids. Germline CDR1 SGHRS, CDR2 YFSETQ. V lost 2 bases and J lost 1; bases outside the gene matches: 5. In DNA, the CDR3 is TGCGCCAGCAGCTTCCGACAGGGCTCGAACACTGAAGCTTTCTTT. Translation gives CASSFRQGSNTEAFF.

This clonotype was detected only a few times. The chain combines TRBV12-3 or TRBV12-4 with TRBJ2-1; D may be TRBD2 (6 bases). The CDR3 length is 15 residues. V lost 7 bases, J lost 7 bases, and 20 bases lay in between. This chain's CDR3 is CASTLSGSGLNEQFF. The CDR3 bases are TGTGCCAGCACCCTGAGCGGAAGCGGGCTGAATGAGCAGTTCTTC.

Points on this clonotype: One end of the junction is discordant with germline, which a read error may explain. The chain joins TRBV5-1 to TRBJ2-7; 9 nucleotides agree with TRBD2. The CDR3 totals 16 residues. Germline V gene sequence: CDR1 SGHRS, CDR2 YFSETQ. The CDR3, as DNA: TGCGCCCGCAGCTTGGGGCAGCGGGAGGTATCCTACGAGCAGTACTTC. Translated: CARSLGQREVSYEQYF.

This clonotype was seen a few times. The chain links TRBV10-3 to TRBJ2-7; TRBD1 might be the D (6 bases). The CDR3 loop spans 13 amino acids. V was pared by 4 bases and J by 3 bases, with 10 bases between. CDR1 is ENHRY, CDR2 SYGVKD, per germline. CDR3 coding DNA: TGTGCCATCAGTGGGACAGAGGGCTACGAGCAGTACTTC. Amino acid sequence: CAISGTEGYEQYF.

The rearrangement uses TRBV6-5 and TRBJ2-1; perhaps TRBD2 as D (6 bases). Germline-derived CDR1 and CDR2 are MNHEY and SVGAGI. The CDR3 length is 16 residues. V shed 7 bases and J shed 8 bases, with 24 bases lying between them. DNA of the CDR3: TGTGCCAGCACCCGCGGCGGGGCAGCCCTTAGGGATGAGCAGTTCTTC. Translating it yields CASTRGGAALRDEQFF.

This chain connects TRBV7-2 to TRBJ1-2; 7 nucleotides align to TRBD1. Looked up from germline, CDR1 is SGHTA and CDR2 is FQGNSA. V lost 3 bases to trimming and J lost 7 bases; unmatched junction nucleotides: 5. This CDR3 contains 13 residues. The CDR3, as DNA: TGTGCCAGCAGCTTTGGACAGGACCTTGGCTACACCTTC. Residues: CASSFGQDLGYTF.

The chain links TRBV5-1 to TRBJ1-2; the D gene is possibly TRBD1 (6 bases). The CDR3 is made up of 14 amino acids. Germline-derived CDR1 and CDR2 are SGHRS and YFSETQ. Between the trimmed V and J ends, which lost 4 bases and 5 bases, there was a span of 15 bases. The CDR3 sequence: CASSQNREGYGYTF. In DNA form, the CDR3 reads TGCGCCAGCAGCCAGAACAGGGAAGGGTATGGCTACACCTTC.

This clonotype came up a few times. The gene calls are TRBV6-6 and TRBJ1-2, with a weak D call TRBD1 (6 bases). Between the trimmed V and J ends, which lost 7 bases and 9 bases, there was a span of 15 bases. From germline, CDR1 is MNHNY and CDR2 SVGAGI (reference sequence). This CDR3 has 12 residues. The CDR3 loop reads CASTSLGGSYTF. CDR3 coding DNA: TGTGCCAGCACCTCACTGGGGGGCAGCTACACCTTC.

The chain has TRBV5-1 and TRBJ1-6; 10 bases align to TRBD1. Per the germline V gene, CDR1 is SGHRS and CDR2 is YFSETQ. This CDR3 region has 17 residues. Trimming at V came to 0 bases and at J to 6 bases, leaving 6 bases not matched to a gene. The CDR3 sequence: CASSLVTGQGLNSPLHF. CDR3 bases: TGCGCCAGCAGCTTGGTTACGGGACAGGGGCTTAATTCACCCCTCCACTTT.

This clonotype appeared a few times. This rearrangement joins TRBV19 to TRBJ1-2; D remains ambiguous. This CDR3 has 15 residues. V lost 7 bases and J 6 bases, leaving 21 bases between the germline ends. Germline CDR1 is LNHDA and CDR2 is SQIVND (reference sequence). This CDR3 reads CASTRSGGVLDGYTF. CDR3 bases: TGTGCCAGTACCAGATCGGGTGGGGTGTTGGATGGCTACACCTTC.

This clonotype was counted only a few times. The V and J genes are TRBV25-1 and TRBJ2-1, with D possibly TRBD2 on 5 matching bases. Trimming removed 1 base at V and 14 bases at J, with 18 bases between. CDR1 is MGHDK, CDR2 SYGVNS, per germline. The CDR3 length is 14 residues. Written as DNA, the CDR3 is TGTGCCAGCAGTGAATCTGGAGGCGCCGGGTCGGAGTTCTTC. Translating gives CASSESGGAGSEFF.

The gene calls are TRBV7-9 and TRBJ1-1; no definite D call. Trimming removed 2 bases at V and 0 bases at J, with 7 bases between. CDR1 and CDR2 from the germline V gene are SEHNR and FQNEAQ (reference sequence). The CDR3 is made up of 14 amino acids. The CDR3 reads CASSLRVMNTEAFF. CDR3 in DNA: TGTGCCAGCAGCTTAAGGGTAATGAACACTGAAGCTTTCTTT.

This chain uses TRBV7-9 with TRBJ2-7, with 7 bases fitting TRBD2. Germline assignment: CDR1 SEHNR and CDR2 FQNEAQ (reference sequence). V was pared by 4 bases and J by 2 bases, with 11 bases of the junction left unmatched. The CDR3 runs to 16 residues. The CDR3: CASSSLGGTSAYEQYF. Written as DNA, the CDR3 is TGTGCCAGCAGCTCTCTGGGGGGGACGAGCGCCTACGAGCAGTACTTC.

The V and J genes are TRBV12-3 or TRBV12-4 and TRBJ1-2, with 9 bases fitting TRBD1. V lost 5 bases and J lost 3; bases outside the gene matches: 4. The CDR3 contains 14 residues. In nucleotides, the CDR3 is TGTGCCAGCAGTCCACAGGGGGCTCACTATGGCTACACCTTC. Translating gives CASSPQGAHYGYTF.